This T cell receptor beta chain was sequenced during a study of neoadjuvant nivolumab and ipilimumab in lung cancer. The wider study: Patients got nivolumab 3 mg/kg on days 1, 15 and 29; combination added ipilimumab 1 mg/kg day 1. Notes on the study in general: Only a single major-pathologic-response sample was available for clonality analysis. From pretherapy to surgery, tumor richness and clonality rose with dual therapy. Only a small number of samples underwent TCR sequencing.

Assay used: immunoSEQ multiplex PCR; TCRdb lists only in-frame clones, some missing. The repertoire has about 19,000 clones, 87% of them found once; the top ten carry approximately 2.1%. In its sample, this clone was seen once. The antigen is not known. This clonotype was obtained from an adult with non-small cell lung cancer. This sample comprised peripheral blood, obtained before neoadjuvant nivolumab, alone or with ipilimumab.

CDR3 residues: CASSTQETQYF. The CDR3 DNA is TGTGCCAGCTCAACACAAGAGACCCAGTACTTC. The J gene is TRBJ2-5, the V gene TRBV18; D is ambiguous. The CDR3 runs to 11 residues. V was trimmed by 5 bases and J by 2 bases, leaving 3 bases between them. Germline CDR1 and CDR2: KGHSH and LQKENI.